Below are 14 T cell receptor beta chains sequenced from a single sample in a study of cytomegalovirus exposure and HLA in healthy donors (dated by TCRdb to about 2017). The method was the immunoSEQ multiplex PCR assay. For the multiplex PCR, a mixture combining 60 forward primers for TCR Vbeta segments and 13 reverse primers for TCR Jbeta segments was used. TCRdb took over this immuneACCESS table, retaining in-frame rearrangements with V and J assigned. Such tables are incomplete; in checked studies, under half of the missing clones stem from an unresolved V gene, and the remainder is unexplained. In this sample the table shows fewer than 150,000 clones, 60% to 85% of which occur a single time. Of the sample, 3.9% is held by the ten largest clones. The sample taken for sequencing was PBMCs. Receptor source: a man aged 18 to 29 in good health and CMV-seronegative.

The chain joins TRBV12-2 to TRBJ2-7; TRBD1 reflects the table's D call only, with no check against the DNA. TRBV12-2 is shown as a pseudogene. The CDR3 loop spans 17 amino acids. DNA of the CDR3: TGTGCAAGTCGCTTAGGGGTCCCGGGACAGGCATCCTACGAGCAGTACTTC. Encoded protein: CASRLGVPGQASYEQYF.

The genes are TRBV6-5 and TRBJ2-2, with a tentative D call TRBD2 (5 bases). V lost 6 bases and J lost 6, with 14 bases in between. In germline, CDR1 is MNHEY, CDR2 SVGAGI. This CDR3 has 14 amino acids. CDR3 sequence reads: CASRELVTAGELFF. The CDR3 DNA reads TGTGCCAGCAGGGAACTAGTTACGGCCGGGGAGCTGTTTTTT.

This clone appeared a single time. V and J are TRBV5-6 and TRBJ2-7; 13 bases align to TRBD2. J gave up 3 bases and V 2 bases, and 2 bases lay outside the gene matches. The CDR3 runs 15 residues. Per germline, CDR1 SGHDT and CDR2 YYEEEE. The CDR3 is CASSFRTSGSYEQYF. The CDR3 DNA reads TGTGCCAGCAGCTTCAGGACTAGCGGGAGCTACGAGCAGTACTTC.

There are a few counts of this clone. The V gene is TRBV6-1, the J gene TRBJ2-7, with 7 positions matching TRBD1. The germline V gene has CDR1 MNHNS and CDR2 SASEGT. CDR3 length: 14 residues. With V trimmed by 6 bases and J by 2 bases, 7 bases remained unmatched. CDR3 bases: TGTGCCAGCAGGGACTGGGACAGAGCCTACGAGCAGTACTTC. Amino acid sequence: CASRDWDRAYEQYF.

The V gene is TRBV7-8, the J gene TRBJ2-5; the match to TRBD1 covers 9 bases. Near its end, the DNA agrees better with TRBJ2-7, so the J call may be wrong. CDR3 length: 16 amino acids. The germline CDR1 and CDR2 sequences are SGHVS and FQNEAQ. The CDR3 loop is CASSRGNRDRVHEQYF. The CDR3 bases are TGTGCCAGCAGTCGAGGGAACCGGGACAGGGTGCACGAGCAGTACTTC.

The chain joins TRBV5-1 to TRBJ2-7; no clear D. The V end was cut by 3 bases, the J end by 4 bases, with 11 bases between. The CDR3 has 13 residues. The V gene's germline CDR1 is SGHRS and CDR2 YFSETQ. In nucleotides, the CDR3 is TGCGCCAGCAGCTCCCAGCGAAGTTACGAGCAGTACTTC. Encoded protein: CASSSQRSYEQYF.

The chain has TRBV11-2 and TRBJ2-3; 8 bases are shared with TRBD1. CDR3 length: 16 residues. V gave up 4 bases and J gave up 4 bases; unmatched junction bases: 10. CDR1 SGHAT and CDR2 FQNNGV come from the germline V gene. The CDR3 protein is CASSSFRGPTADTQYF. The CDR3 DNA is TGTGCCAGCAGCTCCTTCAGGGGGCCCACCGCAGATACGCAGTATTTT.

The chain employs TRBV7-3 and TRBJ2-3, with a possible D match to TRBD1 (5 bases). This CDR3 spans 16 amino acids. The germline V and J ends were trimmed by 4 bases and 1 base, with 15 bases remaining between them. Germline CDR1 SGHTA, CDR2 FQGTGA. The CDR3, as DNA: TGTGCCAGCAGCTCCCAAATAGGGGTCGGCACAGATACGCAGTATTTT. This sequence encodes CASSSQIGVGTDTQYF.

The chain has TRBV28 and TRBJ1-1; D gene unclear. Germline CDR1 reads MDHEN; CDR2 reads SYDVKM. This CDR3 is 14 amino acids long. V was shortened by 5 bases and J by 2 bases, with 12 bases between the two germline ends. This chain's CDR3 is CASSPRAGNTEAFF. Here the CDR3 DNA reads TGTGCCAGCAGTCCCCGAGCGGGTAACACTGAAGCTTTCTTT. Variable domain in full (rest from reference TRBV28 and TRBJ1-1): DVKVTQSSRYLVKRTGEKVFLECVQDMDHENMFWYRQDPGLGLRLIYFSYDVKMKEKGDIPEGYSVSREKKERFSLILESASTNQTSMYLCASSPRAGNTEAFFGQGTRLTVV.

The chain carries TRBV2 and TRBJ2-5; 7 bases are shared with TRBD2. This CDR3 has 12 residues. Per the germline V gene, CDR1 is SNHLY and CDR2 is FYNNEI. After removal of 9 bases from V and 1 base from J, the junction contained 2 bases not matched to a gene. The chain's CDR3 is CASWGGQETQYF. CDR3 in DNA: TGTGCCAGTTGGGGGGGCCAAGAGACCCAGTACTTC.

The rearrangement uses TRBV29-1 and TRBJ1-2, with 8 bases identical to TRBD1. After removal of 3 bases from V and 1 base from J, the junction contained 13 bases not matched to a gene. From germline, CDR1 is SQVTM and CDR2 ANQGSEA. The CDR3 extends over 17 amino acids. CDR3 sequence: CSVDGVRGRSINYGYTF. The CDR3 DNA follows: TGCAGCGTTGATGGGGTCAGGGGGCGGTCTATTAACTATGGCTACACCTTC. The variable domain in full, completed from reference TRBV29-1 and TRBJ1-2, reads SAVISQKPSRDICQRGTSLTIQCQVDSQVTMMFWYRQQPGQSLTLIATANQGSEATYESGFVIDKFPISRPNLTFSTLTVSNMSPEDSSIYLCSVDGVRGRSINYGYTFGSGTRLTVV.

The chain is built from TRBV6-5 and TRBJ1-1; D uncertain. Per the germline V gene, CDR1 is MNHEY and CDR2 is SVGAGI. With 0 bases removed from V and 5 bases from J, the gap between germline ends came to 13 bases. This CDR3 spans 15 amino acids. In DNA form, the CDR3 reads TGTGCCAGCAGTTACTCGAACAGCCCAGGTACTGAAGCTTTCTTT. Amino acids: CASSYSNSPGTEAFF.

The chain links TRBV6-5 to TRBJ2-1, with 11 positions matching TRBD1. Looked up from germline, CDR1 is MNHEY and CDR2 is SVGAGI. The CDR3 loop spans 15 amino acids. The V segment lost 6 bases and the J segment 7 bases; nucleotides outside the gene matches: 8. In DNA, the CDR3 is TGTGCCAGCAGCTACCTAGGGACAGGGGGGAATGAGCAGTTCTTC. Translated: CASSYLGTGGNEQFF.

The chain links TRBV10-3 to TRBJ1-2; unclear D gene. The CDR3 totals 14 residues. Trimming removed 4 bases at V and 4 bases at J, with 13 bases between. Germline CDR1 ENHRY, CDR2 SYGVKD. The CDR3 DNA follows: TGTGCCATCAGTGCGTCAGGACTTGGCTATGGCTACACCTTC. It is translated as CAISASGLGYGYTF.